This passage covers 20 T cell receptor beta chains from one sample sequenced in a study of blood T cell repertoires in COVID-19. Some clones are missing from TCRdb's copy, which holds only in-frame ones; the method was immunoSEQ multiplex PCR. The repertoire holds around 140,000 clones, with approximately 88% as singletons. The source material was peripheral blood. The receptor source for this set is a man aged 60 to 69 with acute or convalescent COVID-19.

The CDR3 here is CASRQGSYEQYF. The CDR3, as DNA: TGTGCCAGCAGACAGGGATCCTACGAGCAGTACTTC. The rearrangement links TRBV12-3 or TRBV12-4 to TRBJ2-7; the D gene is possibly TRBD1 (6 bases). This CDR3 is 12 amino acids long. V was shortened by 6 bases and J by 1 base, with 7 bases between the two germline ends.

The V call is TRBV5-6, the J call TRBJ2-1; 7 bases map to TRBD2. Germline V gene lookup returns CDR1 SGHDT and CDR2 YYEEEE. With V trimmed by 4 bases and J by 0 bases, 4 bases remained unmatched. There are 15 residues in the CDR3. The CDR3 is CASSTLATSYNEQFF. The CDR3 DNA follows: TGTGCCAGCAGCACACTAGCGACCTCCTACAATGAGCAGTTCTTC.

This clone occurred a few times. The V gene is TRBV27, the J gene TRBJ1-2; 7 bases line up with TRBD1. Trimming cost V 5 bases and J 8 bases; bases outside gene matches: 17. The CDR3 contains 16 residues. Germline values: CDR1 MNHEY, CDR2 SMNVEV (reference sequence). DNA of the CDR3: TGTGCCAGCAGTCCATCGACAGGGTGGGCTCATTGGGGCTACACCTTC. Amino acids: CASSPSTGWAHWGYTF.

J is TRBJ1-1 and V is TRBV7-9; no reliable D call. The germline gives CDR1 SEHNR, CDR2 FQNEAQ (reference sequence). The CDR3 is made up of 15 amino acids. Trimming pared 3 bases from V and 1 base from J, leaving 12 bases between. The CDR3 region is CASSFVEGANTEAFF. In nucleotides, the CDR3 is TGTGCCAGCAGCTTTGTAGAGGGCGCGAACACTGAAGCTTTCTTT.

V gene TRBV28 combines with J gene TRBJ1-5; perhaps TRBD1 as D (5 bases). This CDR3 contains 14 residues. The germline V gene has CDR1 MDHEN and CDR2 SYDVKM. V shed 1 base and J shed 1 base, with 5 bases lying between them. CDR3 coding DNA: TGTGCCAGCAGTTTATCAGGGAGCAATCAGCCCCAGCATTTT. It specifies CASSLSGSNQPQHF.

The V gene is TRBV29-1, the J gene TRBJ2-1; D not certain. V was trimmed by 4 bases and J by 6 bases, leaving 7 bases between them. The germline V gene encodes CDR1 SQVTM and CDR2 ANQGSEA. This CDR3 has 11 amino acids. The CDR3 spells CSVAPTNEQFF. Here the CDR3 DNA reads TGCAGCGTTGCTCCTACCAATGAGCAGTTCTTC.

The CDR3 nucleotides are TGTGCCAGCAGTTACTGGCAGGGCTCCACAGATACGCAGTATTTT. This codes for CASSYWQGSTDTQYF. The chain is built from TRBV6-5 and TRBJ2-3, with a possible D match to TRBD1 (5 bases). Germline CDR1 is MNHEY and CDR2 is SVGAGI. This CDR3 comprises 15 residues. V was clipped by 1 base and J by 2 bases, with 10 bases between them.

This clone showed up just once. The genes are TRBV6-1 and TRBJ2-7; the match to TRBD2 covers 9 bases. V shed 1 base, J shed 3 bases, and the junction held 7 bases outside the gene matches. This CDR3 has 16 amino acids. Germline CDR1 MNHNS, CDR2 SASEGT. CDR3 loop: CASSEGSGRPSYEQYF. As DNA, the CDR3 is TGTGCCAGCAGTGAAGGGAGCGGGAGGCCCAGCTACGAGCAGTACTTC.

J is TRBJ2-5 and V is TRBV18; TRBD2 aligns across 9 bases. Per germline, CDR1 KGHSH and CDR2 LQKENI. The J segment lost 5 bases and the V segment lost 3 bases, leaving 4 bases of the junction unmatched. This CDR3 comprises 14 residues. In nucleotides, the CDR3 is TGTGCCAGCTCACCGTTAGCGGGAGTGGAGACCCAGTACTTC. It codes for CASSPLAGVETQYF.

This clone came up once. This chain uses TRBV6-1 with TRBJ2-7; no clear D gene. The CDR3 has 12 residues. V was pared by 2 bases and J by 12 bases, with 14 bases between. Germline-derived CDR1 and CDR2 are MNHNS and SASEGT. The CDR3 sequence: CASSELNTVPYF. Here the CDR3 DNA reads TGTGCCAGCAGTGAACTAAATACAGTCCCGTACTTC.

The chain recombines TRBV6-1 with TRBJ1-2; D unresolved. The CDR3 spans 12 residues. Trimming left V 3 bases short and J 7 bases short, with 9 bases between. Germline V CDR1 and CDR2: MNHNS, SASEGT. This chain's CDR3 is CASSEAGRGYTF. The CDR3 DNA reads TGTGCCAGCAGTGAGGCTGGTCGTGGCTACACCTTC.

The chain combines TRBV2 with TRBJ1-1; perhaps TRBD1 as D (5 bases). The CDR3 contains 14 residues. Per germline, CDR1 SNHLY and CDR2 FYNNEI. The V gene lost 7 bases and the J gene lost 3 bases, with 15 bases spanning the gap. The CDR3 is CASKVGELDTEAFF. The CDR3 DNA is TGTGCCAGCAAGGTAGGGGAACTGGACACTGAAGCTTTCTTT.

The chain joins TRBV2 to TRBJ1-5; no definite D call. Germline CDR1 SNHLY, CDR2 FYNNEI. The CDR3 totals 14 residues. Deletions cut 4 bases from V and 3 bases from J, with 10 bases between. The CDR3 region has the DNA TGTGCCAGCAGTGGGAGGTCAGTCAATCAGCCCCAGCATTTT. This codes for CASSGRSVNQPQHF.

V gene TRBV5-4 combines with J gene TRBJ2-6; the D gene is possibly TRBD1 (5 bases). CDR1 SGHNT and CDR2 YYREEE come from the germline V gene (reference sequence). The CDR3 totals 19 residues. The ends were cut back, 1 base at V and 1 base at J, with 18 bases in the middle. The CDR3 region is CASSLNGASPVSGANVLTF. DNA for the CDR3: TGTGCCAGCAGCTTGAATGGGGCCAGTCCGGTATCTGGGGCCAACGTCCTGACTTTC. The full variable domain, its missing parts supplied by reference TRBV5-4 and TRBJ2-6, is ETGVTQSPTHLIKTRGQQVTLRCSSQSGHNTVSWYQQALGQGPQFIFQYYREEENGRGNFPPRFSGLQFPNYSSELNVNALELDDSALYLCASSLNGASPVSGANVLTFGAGSRLTVL.

The rearrangement joins TRBV2 to TRBJ2-1, with TRBD2 as a possible D gene (6 bases). The germline CDR1 and CDR2 sequences are SNHLY and FYNNEI. The V gene lost 2 bases and the J gene lost 9 bases, with 14 bases spanning the gap. CDR3 length equals 14 residues. The CDR3 is CASSERDSPSEQFF. DNA of the CDR3: TGTGCCAGCAGTGAACGGGACTCTCCCAGTGAGCAGTTCTTC.

The table lists this clone with a few counts. V usage is TRBV7-3 and J usage is TRBJ2-2; 8 bases are a match to TRBD2. Germline lookup yields CDR1 SGHTA and CDR2 FQGTGA. CDR3 size: 16 residues. Trimming cost V 1 base and J 5 bases; bases outside gene matches: 6. CDR3 amino acids: CASSLRRASGTGELFF. CDR3 coding DNA: TGTGCCAGCAGCTTAAGACGGGCTAGCGGGACCGGGGAGCTGTTTTTT.

This clone was detected only a few times. The chain couples TRBV2 to TRBJ1-5, with a weak D call TRBD1 (5 bases). V was trimmed by 4 bases and J by 3 bases, leaving 13 bases between them. There are 15 residues in the CDR3. The germline CDR1 and CDR2 sequences are SNHLY and FYNNEI. The CDR3 spells CASSGGDGPNQPQHF. The CDR3 nucleotides are TGTGCCAGCAGTGGGGGGGACGGACCCAATCAGCCCCAGCATTTT.

The chain carries TRBV18 and TRBJ2-1, with a tentative D call TRBD1 (6 bases). This CDR3 is 15 amino acids long. Per the germline V gene, CDR1 is KGHSH and CDR2 is LQKENI. The V end was cut by 0 bases, the J end by 2 bases, with 8 bases between. CDR3 residues: CASSPPGQPYNEQFF. The CDR3 DNA follows: TGTGCCAGCTCACCACCCGGACAGCCCTACAATGAGCAGTTCTTC.

V is TRBV3-1 (or the pseudogene TRBV3-2) and J is TRBJ1-1; no clear D. This CDR3 is 14 amino acids long. CDR1 and CDR2 from the germline V gene are LGHDT and YNNKEL (reference sequence). V was cut by 1 base and J by 4 bases, with 10 bases left in between. CDR3: CASSQGRGGTEAFF. Written as DNA, the CDR3 is TGTGCCAGCAGCCAAGGACGCGGCGGCACTGAAGCTTTCTTT.

The chain recombines TRBV6-5 with TRBJ1-3; D remains unclear. V was trimmed by 10 bases and J by 0 bases, leaving 13 bases between them. CDR3 length equals 14 residues. Germline CDR1 is MNHEY and CDR2 is SVGAGI. This CDR3 reads CATSQGGSGNTIYF. The CDR3 region has the DNA TGTGCCACCAGCCAAGGCGGCTCTGGAAACACCATATATTTT.